These 8 T cell receptor beta chains came from one sample sequenced in a study of cytomegalovirus exposure and HLA in healthy donors. The study ran its PCR with 60 Vbeta and 13 Jbeta primers. Sequencing used immunoSEQ multiplex PCR; TCRdb keeps in-frame clones, though not all of them. The sample holds 130,000 or so clones, around four fifths seen once. The sequenced material came from PBMCs. Every receptor here comes from a woman between 50 and 59 years old in good health and CMV-seropositive.

V gene TRBV27 combines with J gene TRBJ2-7, with TRBD1 as a possible D gene (6 bases). The germline V gene has CDR1 MNHEY and CDR2 SMNVEV (reference sequence). This CDR3 region has 13 residues. Trimming left V 7 bases short and J 2 bases short, with 12 bases between. The CDR3 bases are TGTGCCAGCACCAGCAGGGGCACCTACGAGCAGTACTTC. It is translated as CASTSRGTYEQYF.

The chain joins TRBV7-3 to TRBJ2-7; 8 nucleotides line up with TRBD1. J lost 6 bases, V lost 5 bases, and 3 bases had no gene match. This CDR3 region has 12 residues. From germline, CDR1 is SGHTA and CDR2 FQGTGA. For the CDR3, the DNA is TGTGCCAGCAGCGGTACAGGGGGCGAGCAGTACTTC. It is translated as CASSGTGGEQYF.

This chain joins TRBV15 and TRBJ1-2; D possibly corresponds to TRBD1 (5 bases). Per the germline V gene, CDR1 is LNHNV and CDR2 is YYDKDF (reference sequence). The CDR3 consists of 13 residues. With 4 bases removed from V and 11 bases from J, the gap between germline ends came to 17 bases. The CDR3, as DNA: TGTGCCACCAGCATAGGGGTTCGTAGGGGATACACCTTC. It encodes CATSIGVRRGYTF.

A few counts support this clone. The rearrangement joins TRBV6-5 to TRBJ1-3; D is undetermined. Germline V gives CDR1 MNHEY, CDR2 SVGAGI. This CDR3 comprises 16 residues. The germline V and J ends were trimmed by 0 bases and 3 bases, with 12 bases remaining between them. Here the CDR3 DNA reads TGTGCCAGCAGTTACTCCCGTCCGACGGGTGGAAACACCATATATTTT. Translated: CASSYSRPTGGNTIYF.

This chain connects TRBV5-1 to TRBJ2-1; 11 bases fit TRBD1. Germline CDR1 SGHRS, CDR2 YFSETQ. The trim removed 4 bases at V and 0 bases at J, leaving 12 bases unmatched. The CDR3 runs to 19 residues. CDR3 sequence: CASSAWGGGQGASYNEQFF. CDR3 in DNA: TGCGCCAGCAGCGCGTGGGGGGGAGGACAGGGGGCCTCCTACAATGAGCAGTTCTTC.

A single count supports this clone. CDR3 in amino acids: CASSPSTGPHILEQYF. In DNA form, the CDR3 reads TGTGCCAGCAGCCCCTCCACAGGGCCCCACATCCTTGAGCAGTACTTC. The chain recombines TRBV5-4 with TRBJ2-7; TRBD1 might be the D (6 bases). Germline V gene sequence: CDR1 SGHNT, CDR2 YYREEE (reference sequence). The CDR3 length is 16 residues. The ends were cut back, 4 bases at V and 7 bases at J, with 24 bases in the middle.

This clone was found once. This sequence joins TRBV4-1 and TRBJ1-1; D not certain. V lost 3 bases and J lost 0, with 17 bases in between. CDR1 is MGHRA and CDR2 is YSYEKL in the germline V gene. The CDR3 extends over 17 amino acids. CDR3: CASSQGRMRTLNTEAFF. In nucleotides, the CDR3 is TGCGCCAGCAGCCAGGGGAGGATGAGGACCCTGAACACTGAAGCTTTCTTT.

V usage is TRBV13 and J usage is TRBJ2-7; D is ambiguous. The CDR3 extends over 16 amino acids. Germline lookup yields CDR1 PRHDT and CDR2 FYEKMQ (reference sequence). V lost 0 bases and J lost 0, with 12 bases in between. CDR3 sequence (DNA): TGTGCCAGCAGCTTAGGGCCTCTAAAAAACTCCTACGAGCAGTACTTC. As protein: CASSLGPLKNSYEQYF.